Below are 17 T cell receptor beta chains sequenced from a single sample in a study of long-term antiretroviral therapy in people with HIV. Runs used v3.0 of the immunoSEQ assay and were done at survey level. Only in-frame clones appear in the TCRdb table, and some are missing; sequencing was by immunoSEQ multiplex PCR. The sample lists some 45,000 clones; roughly nine tenths were seen once. Specimen: unsorted PBMCs, collected 0.1 years before starting antiretroviral therapy. The source of these receptors is a woman aged 45 to 65 with HIV.

The CDR3 is CASAGDSADTQYF. The CDR3 coding sequence is TGTGCCTCCGCGGGTGACAGCGCAGATACGCAGTATTTT. The V gene is TRBV10-3, the J gene TRBJ2-3; D is possibly TRBD1 or TRBD2 (5 bases each). Germline V CDR1 and CDR2: ENHRY, SYGVKD. Trimming pared 11 bases from V and 4 bases from J, leaving 16 bases between. The CDR3 covers 13 residues.

The gene calls are TRBV7-2 and TRBJ2-7, with D possibly matching TRBD2 (6 bases). Per germline, CDR1 SGHTA and CDR2 FQGNSA. The CDR3 loop spans 15 amino acids. Trimming took off 0 bases at V and 2 bases at J, with 11 bases between the two ends. Here the CDR3 DNA reads TGTGCCAGCAGCTTAGCCGATCGGGGGACCTACGAGCAGTACTTC. This codes for CASSLADRGTYEQYF.

This clone was seen once. The rearrangement joins TRBV7-9 to TRBJ2-5; unclear D gene. Germline lookup yields CDR1 SEHNR and CDR2 FQNEAQ (reference sequence). Trimming removed 2 bases from V and 5 bases from J, with 9 bases in between. The CDR3 length is 13 residues. The DNA of the CDR3 is TGTGCCAGCAGCTTAATTGCTTCGGAGACCCAGTACTTC. Its translation: CASSLIASETQYF.

This chain connects TRBV19 to TRBJ1-6; perhaps TRBD1 as D (5 bases). The germline gives CDR1 LNHDA, CDR2 SQIVND (reference sequence). The CDR3 runs 15 residues. The V and J ends lost 1 base and 2 bases respectively, with 6 bases between them. CDR3 sequence reads: CASSIATAYNSPLHF. For the CDR3, the DNA is TGTGCCAGTAGTATAGCGACAGCCTATAATTCACCCCTCCACTTT.

CDR3 DNA sequence: TGTGCCAGCAGCGTTGGGCGGGGGGTCGTAGCAGATACGCAGTATTTT. This encodes CASSVGRGVVADTQYF. V is TRBV9 and J is TRBJ2-3; 8 bases agree with TRBD2. Trimming at V came to 2 bases and at J to 4 bases, leaving 9 bases not matched to a gene. The CDR3 is 16 amino acids. Germline V CDR1 and CDR2: SGDLS, YYNGEE.

This chain uses TRBV5-6 with TRBJ1-3; D possibly corresponds to TRBD1 (5 bases). This CDR3 contains 15 residues. The V and J ends lost 1 base and 3 bases respectively, with 11 bases between them. The germline V gene has CDR1 SGHDT and CDR2 YYEEEE. The CDR3 DNA reads as TGTGCCAGCAGCTTGCTCCCGGGGGTTGGAAACACCATATATTTT. As protein: CASSLLPGVGNTIYF.

The rearrangement joins TRBV2 to TRBJ1-2; 8 positions match TRBD1. The CDR3 covers 14 residues. The V gene's germline CDR1 is SNHLY and CDR2 FYNNEI. V lost 2 bases to trimming and J lost 6 bases; unmatched junction nucleotides: 5. The CDR3 is CASSEQGALHGYTF. As DNA, the CDR3 is TGTGCCAGCAGTGAACAGGGGGCTCTCCATGGCTACACCTTC.

The V call is TRBV11-3, the J call TRBJ2-3; either TRBD1 or TRBD2 may supply D (5 bases each). Germline values: CDR1 SGHNT, CDR2 YENEEA. The V and J ends lost 5 bases and 2 bases respectively, with 14 bases between them. The CDR3 loop spans 15 amino acids. CDR3 loop: CASSPGAGLTDTQYF. The DNA for the CDR3 is TGTGCCAGCAGCCCCGGGGCAGGGCTCACAGATACGCAGTATTTT.

This clone came up once. V is TRBV5-4 and J is TRBJ2-7; TRBD2 might be the D (6 bases). Trimming cost V 3 bases and J 0 bases, with 10 bases left between them. Germline lookup yields CDR1 SGHNT and CDR2 YYREEE (reference sequence). The CDR3 covers 14 residues. CDR3 sequence: CASSSPRDSYEQYF. CDR3 nucleotides: TGTGCCAGCAGCTCCCCGCGGGACTCCTACGAGCAGTACTTC.

The chain uses TRBV30 and TRBJ1-5, with a weak D call TRBD1 (5 bases). Germline V gene data show CDR1 as GTSNPN and CDR2 as SVGIG (reference sequence). V lost 1 base to trimming and J lost 2 bases, with 9 bases between them. This CDR3 has 14 amino acids. The CDR3 nucleotides are TGTGCCTGGAGTGGGGGACTCGGCAATCAGCCCCAGCATTTT. This translates into CAWSGGLGNQPQHF.

This clone was recorded only once. The J gene is TRBJ2-5, the V gene TRBV7-3; TRBD1 might be the D (6 bases). The V gene's germline CDR1 is SGHTA and CDR2 FQGTGA. V lost 6 bases and J lost 1, with 15 bases in between. There are 15 residues in the CDR3. The CDR3: CASSRTQGPQETQYF. As DNA, the CDR3 is TGTGCCAGCAGTCGAACCCAGGGGCCCCAAGAGACCCAGTACTTC.

This chain connects TRBV30 to TRBJ1-3, with no clear D. Germline V gene lookup returns CDR1 GTSNPN and CDR2 SVGIG (reference sequence). The CDR3 spans 12 residues. Deletions cut 0 bases from V and 4 bases from J, with 4 bases between. The CDR3 region is CAWSVTGNTIYF. In DNA form, the CDR3 reads TGTGCCTGGAGTGTAACGGGAAACACCATATATTTT.

The CDR3, as DNA: TGTGCCAGCAGCAAAGGGAGCGGGGTTGCTAACTATGGCTACACCTTC. Its translation: CASSKGSGVANYGYTF. This chain joins TRBV21-1 and TRBJ1-2. TRBV21-1 is tagged as a pseudogene. There are 16 residues in the CDR3.

Comment on this clone: The junction departs from the called germline gene at one end, perhaps through a read error. The chain recombines TRBV27 with TRBJ2-2, with a possible D match to TRBD2 (5 bases). The CDR3 length is 14 residues. From germline, CDR1 is MNHEY and CDR2 SMNVEV (reference sequence). The CDR3 region has the DNA TGTGCCAGCAGCCGCCTCCAGGCTAACGGGAAGCTGTTTTTT. Its translation is CASSRLQANGKLFF.

V is TRBV6-1 and J is TRBJ2-7; no clear D gene. V lost 4 bases and J 2 bases, leaving 9 bases between the germline ends. Germline CDR1 reads MNHNS; CDR2 reads SASEGT. The CDR3 has 13 residues. CDR3 loop: CASSAALTYEQYF. DNA of the CDR3: TGTGCCAGCAGTGCTGCACTAACCTACGAGCAGTACTTC.

This clone was observed once. The chain links TRBV5-1 to TRBJ2-1, with 8 nucleotides matching TRBD1. Germline V CDR1 and CDR2: SGHRS, YFSETQ. V lost 2 bases to trimming and J lost 4 bases; unmatched junction nucleotides: 5. This CDR3 contains 15 residues. The chain's CDR3 is CASSFRQGLYNEQFF. The CDR3 nucleotides are TGCGCCAGCAGCTTTAGACAGGGGTTATACAATGAGCAGTTCTTC.

This clone was seen more than once but under ten times. The V call is TRBV7-9, the J call TRBJ2-7; 7 bases map to TRBD1. Trimming at V came to 1 base and at J to 0 bases, leaving 0 bases not matched to a gene. The CDR3 has 14 residues. Germline V CDR1 and CDR2: SEHNR, FQNEAQ (reference sequence). Here the CDR3 DNA reads TGTGCCAGCAGCTTAGACAGGGGCTCCTACGAGCAGTACTTC. This encodes CASSLDRGSYEQYF.